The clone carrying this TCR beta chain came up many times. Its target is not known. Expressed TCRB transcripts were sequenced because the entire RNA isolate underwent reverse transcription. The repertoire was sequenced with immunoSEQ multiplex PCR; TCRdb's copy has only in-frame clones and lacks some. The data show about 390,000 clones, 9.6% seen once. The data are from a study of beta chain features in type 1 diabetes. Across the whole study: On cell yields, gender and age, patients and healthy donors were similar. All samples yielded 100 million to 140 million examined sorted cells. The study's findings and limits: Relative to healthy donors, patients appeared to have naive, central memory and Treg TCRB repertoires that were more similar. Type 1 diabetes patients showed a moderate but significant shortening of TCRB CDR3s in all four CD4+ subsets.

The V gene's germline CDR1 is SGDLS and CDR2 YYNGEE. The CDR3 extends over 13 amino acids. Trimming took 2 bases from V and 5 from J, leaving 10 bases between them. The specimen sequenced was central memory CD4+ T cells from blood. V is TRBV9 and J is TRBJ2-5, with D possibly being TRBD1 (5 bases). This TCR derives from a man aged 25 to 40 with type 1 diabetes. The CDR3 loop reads CASSVTAGETQYF. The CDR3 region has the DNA TGTGCCAGCAGCGTGACAGCCGGGGAGACCCAGTACTTC.